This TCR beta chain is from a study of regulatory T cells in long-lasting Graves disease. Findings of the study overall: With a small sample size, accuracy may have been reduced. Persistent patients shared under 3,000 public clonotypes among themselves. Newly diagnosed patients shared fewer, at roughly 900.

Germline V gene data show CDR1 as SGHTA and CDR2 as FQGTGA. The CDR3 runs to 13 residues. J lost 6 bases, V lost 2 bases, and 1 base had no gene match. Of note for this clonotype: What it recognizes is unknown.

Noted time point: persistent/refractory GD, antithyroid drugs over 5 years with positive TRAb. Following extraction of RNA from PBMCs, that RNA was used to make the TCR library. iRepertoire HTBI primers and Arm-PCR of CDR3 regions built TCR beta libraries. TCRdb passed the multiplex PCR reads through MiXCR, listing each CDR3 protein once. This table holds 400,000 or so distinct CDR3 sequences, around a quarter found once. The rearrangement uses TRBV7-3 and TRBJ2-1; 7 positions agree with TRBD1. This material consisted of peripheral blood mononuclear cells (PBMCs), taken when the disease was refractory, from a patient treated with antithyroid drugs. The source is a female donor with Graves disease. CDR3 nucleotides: TGTGCCAGCAGCTTAGACAGGGTCAATGAGCAGTTCTTC. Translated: CASSLDRVNEQFF.